These 20 T cell receptor beta chains were sequenced from one sample in a study of long-term antiretroviral therapy in people with HIV. With survey level as its setting, the immunoSEQ assay was v3.0. Assay: immunoSEQ multiplex PCR; the TCRdb copy retains only in-frame clones and omits some. The table includes 24,000 or so clones, approximately 81% detected once. Source: unsorted PBMCs, taken 2.3 years after starting antiretroviral therapy. The receptors were sampled from a man between 40 and 49 years old with HIV.

CDR3 sequence reads: CASSLYNEQGYEQYF. The CDR3 nucleotides read TGTGCCAGCAGCTTGTACAACGAGCAGGGGTACGAGCAGTACTTC. V is TRBV5-6 and J is TRBJ2-7, with D possibly being TRBD1 (6 bases). CDR1 and CDR2 (germline): SGHDT, YYEEEE. The length of the CDR3 is 15 residues. Trimming took off 1 base at V and 4 bases at J, with 15 bases between the two ends. Full variable domain (missing parts from reference TRBV5-6 and TRBJ2-7): DAGVTQSPTHLIKTRGQQVTLRCSPKSGHDTVSWYQQALGQGPQFIFQYYEEEERQRGNFPDRFSGHQFPNYSSELNVNALLLGDSALYLCASSLYNEQGYEQYFGPGTRLTVT.

The chain joins TRBV11-2 to TRBJ2-7, with TRBD1 identical over 10 bases. The CDR3 runs 15 residues. Germline lookup yields CDR1 SGHAT and CDR2 FQNNGV. J gave up 4 bases and V 2 bases, and 5 bases lay outside the gene matches. CDR3 nucleotide sequence: TGTGCCAGCAGCTTACGACAGGGGGCTAGGTACGAGCAGTACTTC. It encodes CASSLRQGARYEQYF.

The sample holds a few counts of this clone. The chain employs TRBV7-2 and TRBJ1-2; D possibly corresponds to TRBD1 (5 bases). The CDR3 totals 14 residues. Per germline, CDR1 SGHTA and CDR2 FQGNSA. The V and J ends lost 2 bases and 4 bases respectively, with 11 bases between them. The CDR3 DNA sequence: TGTGCCAGCAGCTTAACGGGGCAGGGCTATGGCTACACCTTC. Protein product: CASSLTGQGYGYTF.

This sequence joins TRBV19 and TRBJ1-3; D not certain. Germline CDR1 and CDR2: LNHDA and SQIVND (reference sequence). The CDR3 covers 14 residues. The V gene lost 4 bases and the J gene lost 5 bases, with 12 bases spanning the gap. The CDR3 sequence: CASSRFDGRNTIYF. In DNA form, the CDR3 reads TGTGCCAGTAGTAGATTCGACGGTCGAAACACCATATATTTT.

The gene calls are TRBV19 and TRBJ2-7, with 13 positions matching TRBD2. CDR1 is LNHDA and CDR2 is SQIVND in the germline V gene (reference sequence). This CDR3 is 15 amino acids long. V gave up 5 bases and J gave up 7 bases; unmatched junction bases: 8. The CDR3, as DNA: TGTGCCAGTAGTGTCGCCGGGACTAGCGGGGAGGAGCAGTACTTC. Its protein product is CASSVAGTSGEEQYF.

The chain couples TRBV5-4 to TRBJ2-1; 7 positions agree with TRBD2. CDR1 and CDR2 from the germline V gene are SGHNT and YYREEE (reference sequence). CDR3 length: 13 amino acids. With V trimmed by 0 bases and J by 15 bases, 9 bases remained unmatched. CDR3 protein: CASSLELARPRFF. In DNA form, the CDR3 reads TGTGCCAGCAGCTTGGAACTAGCGCGTCCTAGGTTCTTC.

This chain uses TRBV30 with TRBJ2-2; no definite D call. This CDR3 is 12 amino acids long. Germline CDR1 reads GTSNPN; CDR2 reads SVGIG (reference sequence). Trimming stripped 4 bases from V and 7 bases from J, with 10 bases between. CDR3 protein: CAWTLLGGELFF. DNA of the CDR3: TGTGCCTGGACCCTCCTCGGCGGGGAGCTGTTTTTT.

This clone occurred a few times. V gene TRBV16 combines with J gene TRBJ2-2; 11 nucleotides match TRBD2. Trimming removed 4 bases from V and 6 bases from J; junction bases left unmatched: 7. CDR1 is KGHSY, CDR2 FQNENV, per germline. The CDR3 has 16 amino acids. DNA for the CDR3: TGTGCCAGCAGCCGCATAGCGGGAGGGCCTTCCGGGGAGCTGTTTTTT. Amino acids: CASSRIAGGPSGELFF.

This chain links TRBV5-1 with TRBJ2-7; 8 nucleotides agree with TRBD1. This CDR3 is built from 18 residues. V lost 5 bases to trimming and J lost 2 bases; unmatched junction nucleotides: 18. Germline V lookup: CDR1 SGHRS, CDR2 YFSETQ. In DNA form, the CDR3 reads TGCGCCAGCAGAGACCCGGACAGGGCCACCTCCTCCACCTACGAGCAGTACTTC. This gives the protein CASRDPDRATSSTYEQYF.

This sequence joins TRBV19 and TRBJ2-4, with TRBD1 as a possible D gene (5 bases). In germline, CDR1 is LNHDA, CDR2 SQIVND (reference sequence). The CDR3 sequence is 15 residues long. V lost 3 bases and J 2 bases, leaving 11 bases between the germline ends. The CDR3 loop is CASSIAQGSKNIQYF. The CDR3 coding sequence is TGTGCCAGTAGTATCGCGCAGGGATCCAAAAACATTCAGTACTTC.

The chain combines TRBV7-9 with TRBJ2-7; 9 bases agree with TRBD1. CDR1 and CDR2 from the germline V gene are SEHNR and FQNEAQ (reference sequence). V shed 2 bases and J 6 bases; nucleotides not matched to a gene: 2. The CDR3 covers 13 residues. CDR3 region: CASSLPTGGEQYF. The CDR3 bases are TGTGCCAGCAGCTTACCGACAGGGGGCGAGCAGTACTTC.

The gene calls are TRBV27 and TRBJ2-7; TRBD2 matches 8 bases. Germline lookup yields CDR1 MNHEY and CDR2 SMNVEV (reference sequence). The CDR3 runs 13 residues. The junction had 0 bases not matched to a gene; V was cut back by 3 bases and J by 2 bases. CDR3 sequence reads: CASSLRGAYEQYF. Here the CDR3 DNA reads TGTGCCAGCAGTTTGCGGGGGGCCTACGAGCAGTACTTC.

The chain has TRBV20-1 and TRBJ1-2, with 10 bases fitting TRBD1. The CDR3 is made up of 11 amino acids. The trim removed 6 bases at V and 9 bases at J, leaving 4 bases unmatched. The germline gives CDR1 DFQATT, CDR2 SNEGSKA (reference sequence). CDR3 protein: CSARTGGSYTF. The CDR3 DNA reads TGCAGTGCCAGGACAGGGGGAAGCTACACCTTC.

The CDR3 DNA reads TGCGCCAGCAGCTACACCGGGACTGGACAAGAGACCCAGTACTTC. It translates to CASSYTGTGQETQYF. The V call is TRBV5-1, the J call TRBJ2-5, with D maybe TRBD2 (6 bases). This CDR3 is 15 amino acids long. The V gene lost 3 bases and the J gene lost 2 bases, with 14 bases spanning the gap. Germline CDR1 is SGHRS and CDR2 is YFSETQ.

In its sample, this clone was seen once. The chain has TRBV5-1 and TRBJ2-1; D uncertain. Germline loops: CDR1 SGHRS, CDR2 YFSETQ. V lost 2 bases and J lost 3, with 9 bases in between. CDR3 length equals 14 residues. The CDR3 DNA reads as TGCGCCAGCAGCTTTACAGATGACTACAATGAGCAGTTCTTC. Its translation is CASSFTDDYNEQFF.

This sequence joins TRBV7-9 and TRBJ1-5; 10 bases are a match to TRBD1. Germline CDR1 SEHNR, CDR2 FQNEAQ (reference sequence). With 6 bases clipped from V and 2 bases from J, the junction kept 4 bases outside the gene matches. The CDR3 covers 15 residues. DNA of the CDR3: TGTGCCAGCAGTCGGACAGGGGGACGCAATCAGCCCCAGCATTTT. This translates into CASSRTGGRNQPQHF. Full variable domain (remainder filled in from reference TRBV7-9 and TRBJ1-5): DTGVSQNPRHKITKRGQNVTFRCDPISEHNRLYWYRQTLGQGPEFLTYFQNEAQLEKSRLLSDRFSAERPKGSFSTLEIQRTEQGDSAMYLCASSRTGGRNQPQHFGDGTRLSIL.

V usage is TRBV5-1 and J usage is TRBJ1-1; D may be TRBD1 (6 bases). Between the trimmed V and J ends, which lost 4 bases and 1 base, there was a span of 14 bases. The CDR3 length is 15 residues. Looked up from germline, CDR1 is SGHRS and CDR2 is YFSETQ. The CDR3 here is CASSQRGGTNTEAFF. As DNA, the CDR3 is TGCGCCAGCAGCCAAAGGGGGGGGACGAACACTGAAGCTTTCTTT.

The chain couples TRBV2 to TRBJ2-3; D ambiguous. The germline CDR1 and CDR2 sequences are SNHLY and FYNNEI. Deletions cut 6 bases from V and 0 bases from J, with 7 bases between. This CDR3 region has 13 residues. CDR3 in amino acids: CASRGMSTDTQYF. In DNA, the CDR3 is TGTGCCAGCAGGGGGATGAGCACAGATACGCAGTATTTT.

The chain recombines TRBV11-1 with TRBJ1-1, with D possibly matching TRBD1 (5 bases). V was clipped by 1 base and J by 0 bases, with 9 bases between them. This CDR3 region has 15 residues. Germline CDR1 SGHAT, CDR2 FQDESV (reference sequence). The CDR3 DNA sequence: TGTGCCAGCAGCTTAGGGGGGGTCATGAACACTGAAGCTTTCTTT. This translates into CASSLGGVMNTEAFF.

The rearrangement links TRBV20-1 to TRBJ2-7, with TRBD2 as a possible D gene (6 bases). Deletions cut 6 bases from V and 6 bases from J, with 12 bases between. The CDR3 covers 11 residues. Germline V gives CDR1 DFQATT, CDR2 SNEGSKA (reference sequence). In nucleotides, the CDR3 is TGCAGTGCCCATACCGGGGGCGAGCAGTACTTC. Encoded protein: CSAHTGGEQYF.